One sample yielded the 18 T cell receptor beta chains listed below, sequenced in a study of shared clonotypes between healthy human individuals. Sequenced by immunoSEQ multiplex PCR; TCRdb stores in-frame clones only, minus some. The table shows 2,100,000 or so clones, with approximately 95% occurring only once. The sample taken for sequencing was naive CD4+ T cells sorted from blood. Documented subset: CD45RA+ positively selected. The receptors come from a man younger than 30 in good health.

The chain joins TRBV11-2 to TRBJ2-1, with D possibly being TRBD1 (5 bases). CDR1 SGHAT and CDR2 FQNNGV come from the germline V gene. The CDR3 is 13 amino acids. V dropped 3 bases and J dropped 5 bases, with 8 bases sitting between them. The CDR3 loop is CASSFDRDNEQFF. As DNA, the CDR3 is TGTGCCAGCAGCTTTGACAGAGACAATGAGCAGTTCTTC.

The chain joins TRBV5-6 to TRBJ2-2; TRBD2 agrees at 10 bases. CDR1 is SGHDT and CDR2 is YYEEEE in the germline V gene. With V trimmed by 4 bases and J by 1 base, 1 base remained unmatched. The CDR3 has 15 amino acids. The CDR3 DNA reads as TGTGCCAGCAGCACTAGCGGGAAGAACACCGGGGAGCTGTTTTTT. It encodes CASSTSGKNTGELFF.

The gene calls are TRBV18 and TRBJ1-3, with 7 bases aligning to TRBD1. Germline trimming cut 2 bases from V and 0 bases from J; bases unmatched to any gene: 4. The CDR3 has 16 amino acids. Per the germline V gene, CDR1 is KGHSH and CDR2 is LQKENI. DNA for the CDR3: TGTGCCAGCTCACCAGGGGGACAGAGCTCTGGAAACACCATATATTTT. It is translated as CASSPGGQSSGNTIYF.

Comment on this clone: Other nucleotide sequences from this sample produce the same CDR3. This chain uses TRBV6-1 with TRBJ1-5; a weak D match, TRBD1 (6 bases). Germline CDR1 is MNHNS and CDR2 is SASEGT. The CDR3 runs 14 residues. V lost 5 bases, J lost 2 bases, and 10 bases lay in between. Here the CDR3 reads CASSQQGGNQPQHF. DNA for the CDR3: TGTGCCAGCAGTCAACAGGGAGGCAATCAGCCCCAGCATTTT.

The V call is TRBV5-1, the J call TRBJ2-3; 7 bases fit TRBD2. This CDR3 region has 16 residues. Trimming took 1 base from V and 3 from J; bases not matched to a gene: 8. Germline-derived CDR1 and CDR2 are SGHRS and YFSETQ. The CDR3 bases are TGCGCCAGCAGCTTGTCGCTAGCGGTGGGAACAGATACGCAGTATTTT. Its protein is CASSLSLAVGTDTQYF.

This chain connects TRBV7-2 to TRBJ2-7; D not resolved. This CDR3 is built from 13 residues. The V end lost 1 base, the J end lost 3 bases, and 7 bases lay between the germline ends. Germline CDR1 SGHTA, CDR2 FQGNSA. CDR3 bases: TGTGCCAGCAGCTTAGTTTCGGACTACGAGCAGTACTTC. This sequence encodes CASSLVSDYEQYF.

The rearrangement uses TRBV10-2 and TRBJ1-5; a weak D match, TRBD1 (6 bases). The V gene's germline CDR1 is WSHSY and CDR2 SAAADI. The CDR3 totals 15 residues. V lost 10 bases and J 4 bases, leaving 20 bases between the germline ends. CDR3: CATRSEGVRNQPQHF. In DNA, the CDR3 is TGCGCCACCAGAAGCGAGGGGGTTAGGAATCAGCCCCAGCATTTT.

J is TRBJ1-6 and V is TRBV5-1; TRBD1 might be the D (6 bases). The V gene's germline CDR1 is SGHRS and CDR2 YFSETQ. The CDR3 is 17 amino acids. V shed 0 bases and J shed 7 bases, with 17 bases lying between them. Here the CDR3 DNA reads TGCGCCAGCAGCTTGGAGGCTCAGGGGACGTTCAATTCACCCCTCCACTTT. This sequence encodes CASSLEAQGTFNSPLHF.

Here the CDR3 reads CASSTTGQAWTEAFF. DNA of the CDR3: TGTGCCAGCAGTACCACCGGACAGGCATGGACTGAAGCTTTCTTT. This chain links TRBV9 with TRBJ1-1; TRBD1 matches 7 bases. Germline V lookup: CDR1 SGDLS, CDR2 YYNGEE. The CDR3 sequence is 15 residues long. V lost 5 bases and J lost 5; bases outside the gene matches: 12.

A word on this clone: The identical CDR3 is also encoded by other nucleotide sequences in the sample. This chain connects TRBV18 to TRBJ2-7; D is undetermined. Germline V gene lookup returns CDR1 KGHSH and CDR2 LQKENI. Deletions cut 3 bases from V and 2 bases from J, with 5 bases between. This CDR3 is built from 12 residues. The CDR3 loop reads CASSPSTYEQYF. As DNA, the CDR3 is TGTGCCAGCTCACCCTCGACCTACGAGCAGTACTTC.

This clone was seen a single time. V and J are TRBV6-5 and TRBJ2-6, with D uncertain. This CDR3 contains 13 residues. In germline, CDR1 is MNHEY, CDR2 SVGAGI. Trimming stripped 7 bases from V and 3 bases from J, with 7 bases between. The CDR3 nucleotides are TGTGCCAGCACCAAAATTGGGGCCAACGTCCTGACTTTC. Its protein product is CASTKIGANVLTF.

The chain recombines TRBV18 with TRBJ1-3; the D gene is possibly TRBD1 (5 bases). The CDR3 has 16 residues. With 1 base removed from V and 0 bases from J, the gap between germline ends came to 10 bases. Germline CDR1 KGHSH, CDR2 LQKENI. The CDR3 region has the DNA TGTGCCAGCTCACCACTAGGGGAGTTCTCTGGAAACACCATATATTTT. It codes for CASSPLGEFSGNTIYF.

This chain connects TRBV7-3 to TRBJ2-1, with no clear D. The CDR3 runs 18 residues. Germline values: CDR1 SGHTA, CDR2 FQGTGA. V lost 1 base to trimming and J lost 0 bases, with 16 bases between them. The CDR3 region has the DNA TGTGCCAGCAGCTTAAAGGGTCTTTCTCCGAGCTCCTACAATGAGCAGTTCTTC. Translating gives CASSLKGLSPSSYNEQFF.

The rearrangement joins TRBV6-5 to TRBJ1-2; possible D gene TRBD1, 5 bases. V was trimmed by 2 bases and J by 10 bases, leaving 11 bases between them. Germline V CDR1 and CDR2: MNHEY, SVGAGI. CDR3 size: 12 residues. As DNA, the CDR3 is TGTGCCAGCAGTTACAACAGACAGCTCTACACCTTC. It codes for CASSYNRQLYTF.

The chain joins TRBV11-2 to TRBJ2-5; 7 bases fit TRBD1. The junction had 7 bases not matched to a gene; V was cut back by 5 bases and J by 4 bases. The CDR3 loop spans 14 amino acids. The germline V gene has CDR1 SGHAT and CDR2 FQNNGV. The CDR3 reads CASSHAGGRETQYF. The CDR3 coding sequence is TGTGCCAGCAGCCACGCAGGGGGACGAGAGACCCAGTACTTC.

The chain combines TRBV5-1 with TRBJ2-6, with unresolved D. Trimming left V 2 bases short and J 0 bases short, with 12 bases between. This CDR3 is built from 17 residues. CDR1 is SGHRS and CDR2 is YFSETQ in the germline V gene. The CDR3 loop is CASSFENVGSGANVLTF. The CDR3 DNA reads as TGCGCCAGCAGCTTCGAAAACGTCGGCTCTGGGGCCAACGTCCTGACTTTC.

This chain joins TRBV5-1 and TRBJ1-4; 10 positions match TRBD1. J lost 7 bases, V lost 4 bases, and 7 bases had no gene match. This CDR3 is 15 amino acids long. Germline CDR1 SGHRS, CDR2 YFSETQ. CDR3 sequence: CASSAYGTGVEKLFF. In DNA form, the CDR3 reads TGCGCCAGCAGCGCCTACGGGACAGGGGTTGAAAAACTGTTTTTT.

The CDR3: CAWIPQGLYEQYF. CDR3 in DNA: TGTGCCTGGATACCACAGGGTCTCTACGAGCAGTACTTC. The chain uses TRBV30 and TRBJ2-7; the D gene is possibly TRBD1 (6 bases). The germline V and J ends were trimmed by 4 bases and 3 bases, with 13 bases remaining between them. Germline V gives CDR1 GTSNPN, CDR2 SVGIG (reference sequence). The CDR3 has 13 residues.